The clone carrying this TCR beta chain came up a few times. Its antigen is unknown. These data are taken from a study of CD8 T cells in ankylosing spondylitis. The CDR3 is made up of 12 amino acids. Trimming took off 4 bases at V and 7 bases at J, with 7 bases between the two ends. The germline V gene encodes CDR1 SGHTA and CDR2 FQGNSA. Study observations and caveats: What appeared characteristic of ankylosing spondylitis blood was a TCR beta motif of under 10 highly homologous variants.

Quantitative barcoded 5'-RACE was used to prepare TCR beta libraries. TCRdb used MiXCR to reprocess the 5' RACE reads, holding one entry per CDR3 protein. The data show 150,000 to 200,000 distinct CDR3 sequences, 10% to 15% seen once. V and J are TRBV7-2 and TRBJ2-2, with a weak D call TRBD2 (6 bases). This TCR was sampled from a female donor with ankylosing spondylitis or in good health (not recorded which). What was sequenced was blood, either unsorted or a sorted T cell fraction (not recorded which). CDR3 sequence reads: CASSWGVGELFF. In nucleotides, the CDR3 is TGTGCCAGCAGCTGGGGGGTCGGGGAGCTGTTTTTT.